The present entry profiles one TCR beta chain with its context. As yet, its antigen is unknown. Germline values: CDR1 SGHRS, CDR2 YFSETQ. The J segment lost 0 bases and the V segment lost 4 bases, leaving 9 bases of the junction unmatched. The CDR3 consists of 18 residues. Measured with immunoSEQ multiplex PCR; TCRdb has only the in-frame clones, and not every one. The sample lists around 100,000 clones, 88% occurring once. This specimen belongs to a study of T cell responses to AZD1222 COVID-19 vaccine. Whole-study results and caveats: Spike-wide coverage was observed for vaccine-associated CD4 TCRs, with dominant responses at 160-218 and 743-854. Repertoires were obtained solely post-peak T cell response.

The gene calls are TRBV5-1 and TRBJ2-7, with TRBD2 identical over 14 bases. The source was peripheral blood, collected on day 0 of AZD1222 vaccination. The sequence was obtained from an adult in good health. DNA for the CDR3: TGCGCCAGCAGCCCCAGGACTAGCGGGAGGCCGTCCTCCTACGAGCAGTACTTC. Residues: CASSPRTSGRPSSYEQYF.